In this sample, the clone carrying this TCR beta chain turned up a few times. TCRdb recomputed calls from the PCR reads with MiXCR, one row per CDR3 protein. The sample carries 16,000 or so distinct CDR3 sequences, 44% recorded once. The data belong to a study of tumor-infiltrating lymphocytes in oesophageal squamous cell carcinoma. Germline assignment: CDR1 SGHVS and CDR2 FQNEAQ. The CDR3 loop spans 15 amino acids. This clonotype was sampled from a female donor with esophageal squamous cell carcinoma. The chain couples TRBV7-8 to TRBJ2-5, with a weak D call TRBD2 (6 bases). TRBJ2-7 explains the end of the DNA better; the J call may be wrong. What was sequenced was blood. The CDR3 here is CASSLSRRGGYEQYF. The CDR3 DNA reads as TGTGCCAGCAGCTTAAGTCGGAGGGGTGGCTACGAGCAGTACTTC.